The next 21 T cell receptor beta chains were all read from a single sample in a study of CD8+ T cells in alopecia areata. Extraction and reverse transcription of RNA yielded cDNA as the sequencing template. Sequenced by immunoSEQ multiplex PCR; TCRdb stores in-frame clones only, minus some. The top ten hold 0.79% of the sample, which has about 98,000 clones, about 45% seen once. The specimen was CD4+ T cells sorted from blood. The receptors derive from a human donor with alopecia areata.

The chain employs TRBV4-1 and TRBJ2-7; D gene uncertain. This CDR3 has 12 residues. Germline CDR1 and CDR2: MGHRA and YSYEKL. Trimming removed 3 bases from V and 6 bases from J, with 9 bases in between. CDR3 bases: TGCGCCAGCAGCCACCCGCTGGGCGAGCAGTACTTC. Translation: CASSHPLGEQYF.

This chain links TRBV2 with TRBJ2-6, with 7 bases identical to TRBD1. This CDR3 contains 14 residues. The germline V gene has CDR1 SNHLY and CDR2 FYNNEI. With V trimmed by 6 bases and J by 1 base, 0 bases remained unmatched. CDR3 sequence (DNA): TGTGCCAGCAGGACAGGGTCTGGGGCCAACGTCCTGACTTTC. Its translation is CASRTGSGANVLTF.

This clone was counted between two and nine times. The rearrangement links TRBV28 to TRBJ2-4; D gene uncertain. The germline gives CDR1 MDHEN, CDR2 SYDVKM. CDR3 length: 13 residues. V lost 7 bases to trimming and J lost 6 bases, with 13 bases between them. CDR3 nucleotides: TGTGCCAGCAACGGGCAACCCTCAAACATTCAGTACTTC. This translates into CASNGQPSNIQYF.

CDR3 sequence: CSVLVRSESEKLFF. CDR3 DNA: TGCAGCGTCCTTGTTCGGTCGGAGAGTGAAAAACTGTTTTTT. V gene TRBV29-1 combines with J gene TRBJ1-4; no clear D. This CDR3 has 14 amino acids. The V gene's germline CDR1 is SQVTM and CDR2 ANQGSEA. V lost 6 bases and J lost 7, with 18 bases in between.

This clone appeared a few times. This rearrangement joins TRBV29-1 to TRBJ1-1; 9 bases match TRBD1. The CDR3 extends over 13 amino acids. In germline, CDR1 is SQVTM, CDR2 ANQGSEA. V lost 6 bases, J lost 4 bases, and 6 bases stayed unmatched. The CDR3 region is CSVARTGATEAFF. The DNA of the CDR3 is TGCAGCGTCGCCCGGACAGGGGCCACTGAAGCTTTCTTT.

V gene TRBV2 combines with J gene TRBJ2-4; D is tentatively TRBD1 or TRBD2 (5 bases each). The length of the CDR3 is 14 residues. V shed 8 bases and J shed 0 bases, with 11 bases lying between them. The V gene's germline CDR1 is SNHLY and CDR2 FYNNEI. CDR3 sequence (DNA): TGTGCCAGCCGGGGCGCCCTAGCCAAAAACATTCAGTACTTC. Translated: CASRGALAKNIQYF.

This clone was recorded a few times. This rearrangement joins TRBV5-4 to TRBJ1-1; 7 nucleotides match TRBD1. Trimming cost V 4 bases and J 4 bases; bases outside gene matches: 4. Germline CDR1 reads SGHNT; CDR2 reads YYREEE (reference sequence). CDR3 length: 13 amino acids. The CDR3 region is CASSLTGVTEAFF. The CDR3 DNA reads TGTGCCAGCAGCCTCACAGGGGTCACTGAAGCTTTCTTT. The complete variable domain, with remaining parts taken from reference TRBV5-4 and TRBJ1-1, reads ETGVTQSPTHLIKTRGQQVTLRCSSQSGHNTVSWYQQALGQGPQFIFQYYREEENGRGNFPPRFSGLQFPNYSSELNVNALELDDSALYLCASSLTGVTEAFFGQGTRLTVV.

This clone was seen a few times. The J gene is TRBJ2-1, the V gene TRBV7-2, with 11 bases aligning to TRBD2. V trimming: 6 bases; J trimming: 3 bases; junction bases outside the gene matches: 1. CDR3 size: 14 residues. Germline V lookup: CDR1 SGHTA, CDR2 FQGNSA. The DNA of the CDR3 is TGTGCCAGCAGTCTAGCGGGAGGCTACAATGAGCAGTTCTTC. Protein sequence: CASSLAGGYNEQFF.

V and J are TRBV11-2 and TRBJ2-3; a possible D gene is TRBD2 (7 bases). The ends were cut back, 6 bases at V and 5 bases at J, with 18 bases in the middle. The CDR3 contains 15 residues. Germline V gene sequence: CDR1 SGHAT, CDR2 FQNNGV. CDR3 amino acids: CASRSGGGVIDTQYF. Written as DNA, the CDR3 is TGTGCCAGCAGGTCGGGGGGCGGGGTTATAGATACGCAGTATTTT.

This clone was seen more than once but under ten times. V is TRBV20-1 and J is TRBJ2-3; no reliable D call. Trimming stripped 6 bases from V and 6 bases from J, with 10 bases between. Germline values: CDR1 DFQATT, CDR2 SNEGSKA (reference sequence). This CDR3 is built from 11 residues. CDR3 region: CSALSRDTQYF. CDR3 sequence (DNA): TGCAGTGCACTCAGTCGGGATACGCAGTATTTT.

This clone was seen a few times. V and J are TRBV29-1 and TRBJ2-7, with D tentatively TRBD1 (6 bases). Germline V gene data show CDR1 as SQVTM and CDR2 as ANQGSEA. The germline V and J ends were trimmed by 6 bases and 6 bases, with 18 bases remaining between them. The length of the CDR3 is 13 residues. The CDR3 region is CSVQGGPRGEQYF. The CDR3 bases are TGCAGCGTCCAAGGGGGACCCCGGGGCGAGCAGTACTTC.

In this sample, this clone turned up a few times. This chain uses TRBV29-1 with TRBJ2-2; D is undetermined. Germline CDR1 is SQVTM and CDR2 is ANQGSEA. The CDR3 contains 15 residues. The V and J ends lost 2 bases and 4 bases respectively, with 14 bases between them. The CDR3 protein is CSVESRPGSTGELFF. CDR3 bases: TGCAGCGTTGAATCGCGGCCTGGGTCCACCGGGGAGCTGTTTTTT.

This clone has more than one count but fewer than ten. The V gene is TRBV14, the J gene TRBJ1-4, with a possible D match to TRBD1 (6 bases). Germline CDR1 is SGHDN and CDR2 is FVKESK. The V end was cut by 1 base, the J end by 8 bases, with 11 bases between. CDR3 length equals 14 residues. CDR3: CASSQGQVGEKLFF. Written as DNA, the CDR3 is TGTGCCAGCAGCCAAGGACAGGTCGGGGAAAAACTGTTTTTT. The full variable domain, rest sourced from reference TRBV14 and TRBJ1-4, is EAGVTQFPSHSVIEKGQTVTLRCDPISGHDNLYWYRRVMGKEIKFLLHFVKESKQDESGMPNNRFLAERTGGTYSTLKVQPAELEDSGVYFCASSQGQVGEKLFFGSGTQLSVL.

This clone was seen only a few times. The J gene is TRBJ2-3, the V gene TRBV29-1; D perhaps matches TRBD1 (5 bases). V lost 7 bases to trimming and J lost 4 bases, with 12 bases between them. Germline CDR1 and CDR2: SQVTM and ANQGSEA. The CDR3 has 12 amino acids. The CDR3 region is CSAGPLPDTQYF. The CDR3 bases are TGCAGCGCAGGGCCCCTACCAGATACGCAGTATTTT.

This clone was seen more than once but under ten times. The rearrangement links TRBV28 to TRBJ1-6, with 9 bases that match TRBD1. Germline assignment: CDR1 MDHEN and CDR2 SYDVKM. This CDR3 contains 16 residues. J gave up 7 bases and V 1 base, and 5 bases lay outside the gene matches. For the CDR3, the DNA is TGTGCCAGCAGTTTATACGAAGGGACAGGGAATTCACCCCTCCACTTT. Translated: CASSLYEGTGNSPLHF.

This clone was detected a few times. The V call is TRBV29-1, the J call TRBJ2-5; D unclear. The CDR3 runs to 12 residues. V lost 3 bases, J lost 4 bases, and 9 bases lay in between. Germline V gene data show CDR1 as SQVTM and CDR2 as ANQGSEA. The CDR3 sequence: CSVDHPGETQYF. Written as DNA, the CDR3 is TGCAGCGTTGACCATCCCGGAGAGACCCAGTACTTC.

This clone occurred a few times. The chain carries TRBV29-1 and TRBJ2-7; D is unclear. The germline V and J ends were trimmed by 4 bases and 4 bases, with 17 bases remaining between them. CDR1 and CDR2 (germline): SQVTM, ANQGSEA. The CDR3 runs 14 residues. The CDR3 loop reads CSVVISLKVYEQYF. The CDR3 nucleotides read TGCAGCGTTGTCATCTCGCTAAAGGTATACGAGCAGTACTTC.

This clone has only a few counts. This sequence joins TRBV29-1 and TRBJ2-3; the match to TRBD1 covers 7 bases. Germline loops: CDR1 SQVTM, CDR2 ANQGSEA. The CDR3 covers 14 residues. Unmatched junction bases numbered 5, after V lost 4 bases and J lost 1 base. Here the CDR3 reads CSVAGDRGTDTQYF. The CDR3 nucleotides are TGCAGCGTTGCAGGGGACAGAGGCACAGATACGCAGTATTTT.

This clone was seen only a few times. J is TRBJ2-2 and V is TRBV14; D remains unclear. Trimming removed 0 bases at V and 1 base at J, with 9 bases between. CDR3 length: 16 amino acids. Germline V gives CDR1 SGHDN, CDR2 FVKESK. The CDR3: CASSQEAPRNTGELFF. The CDR3 coding sequence is TGTGCCAGCAGCCAAGAGGCTCCCCGGAACACCGGGGAGCTGTTTTTT.

The chain has TRBV11-3 and TRBJ2-5; D is unresolved. CDR3 length: 13 residues. Deletions cut 5 bases from V and 7 bases from J, with 14 bases between. Looked up from germline, CDR1 is SGHNT and CDR2 is YENEEA. CDR3 nucleotide sequence: TGTGCCAGCAGCCCACTGAACACGGGGACCCAGTACTTC. Translation: CASSPLNTGTQYF.

This chain links TRBV30 with TRBJ1-2, with 9 bases lining up with TRBD1. The CDR3 loop spans 13 amino acids. V was pared by 3 bases and J by 6 bases, with 5 bases of the junction left unmatched. Per germline, CDR1 GTSNPN and CDR2 SVGIG (reference sequence). The DNA of the CDR3 is TGTGCCTGGAGGACAGGGGGAAGCCATGGCTACACCTTC. Translated: CAWRTGGSHGYTF. Supplemented by reference TRBV30 and TRBJ1-2, the full variable domain reads SQTIHQWPATLVQPVGSPLSLECTVEGTSNPNLYWYRQAAGRGLQLLFYSVGIGQISSEVPQNLSASRPQDRQFILSSKKLLLSDSGFYLCAWRTGGSHGYTFGSGTRLTVV.